The following is a T cell receptor (beta chain) sequence with its context. Its antigen is not identified. This sample was included in a study of T-cell reconstitution after alpha-beta-depleted transplantation in children. Broader study findings: High day-60 TCRbeta diversity in some patients came from surviving recipient T cells and thymic progenitors. A year post-transplant, T-cell counts and diversity derived mostly from newly produced T cells.

Preparation of the TCRbeta library used unique molecular identifiers. TCRdb reanalysed the PCR reads using MiXCR and keeps one entry per CDR3 protein. The sample holds around 960,000 distinct CDR3 sequences; about 26% are singletons and the top ten take more than 25%. This TCR was sampled from a boy under two years old who had a stem cell transplant for SCID, so the T cells may come from the graft donor. The material was PBMCs, mostly from graft donor cells, obtained 360 days after TCRalphabeta/CD19-depleted stem cell transplant.

The DNA for the CDR3 is TGTGCCAGCAGTAAAATTGGGGGTGCCCAAGAGACCCAGTACTTC. The encoded protein is CASSKIGGAQETQYF. This chain links TRBV12-3 or TRBV12-4 with TRBJ2-5; D is possibly TRBD1 or TRBD2 (5 bases each). The V end was cut by 5 bases, the J end by 1 base, with 14 bases between. CDR3 length equals 15 residues.